A single sample is the source of the 15 T cell receptor beta chains below, sequenced in a study of T cells in Graves' hyperthyroidism and ophthalmopathy. RNA transcripts were the template for amplifying TCR beta CDR3 regions. A set of HTBI primers served as the primers for a first-round RT-PCR of the TCR CDR3. One entry per CDR3 protein results from TCRdb running MiXCR on the multiplex PCR reads. The repertoire has some 210,000 distinct CDR3 sequences, roughly 18% of them found once; the top ten carry around 50%. What was sequenced was blood. The source is a man between 45 and 60 years old with Graves' hyperthyroidism.

This clonotype has a count of ten or more. This rearrangement joins TRBV7-9 to TRBJ2-1; a weak D match, TRBD2 (5 bases). Germline V gives CDR1 SEHNR, CDR2 FQNEAQ (reference sequence). The V end lost 1 base, the J end lost 2 bases, and 9 bases lay between the germline ends. The CDR3 consists of 15 residues. The CDR3 spells CASSLVSGAYNEQFF. The CDR3 bases are TGTGCCAGCAGCTTAGTAAGCGGTGCCTACAATGAGCAGTTCTTC. Full variable domain (remainder filled in from reference TRBV7-9 and TRBJ2-1): DTGVSQNPRHKITKRGQNVTFRCDPISEHNRLYWYRQTLGQGPEFLTYFQNEAQLEKSRLLSDRFSAERPKGSFSTLEIQRTEQGDSAMYLCASSLVSGAYNEQFFGPGTRLTVL.

This clonotype has a handful of counts. This chain connects TRBV11-2 to TRBJ2-2; the D gene could be TRBD1 or TRBD2 (6 bases each). Germline V gives CDR1 SGHAT, CDR2 FQNNGV. V shed 5 bases and J shed 3 bases, with 7 bases lying between them. The CDR3 is 13 amino acids. The CDR3 region has the DNA TGTGCCAGCAGCAGGGGGGACACCGGGGAGCTGTTTTTT. It codes for CASSRGDTGELFF.

About this clonotype itself: A much larger clone lies one base from this, so it may be a read error. V and J are TRBV5-5 and TRBJ2-3; weak D call: TRBD1 (5 bases). Germline CDR1 is SGHKS and CDR2 is YYEKEE (reference sequence). CDR3 length: 17 amino acids. The ends were cut back, 4 bases at V and 0 bases at J, with 18 bases in the middle. The CDR3 loop reads CASSAAPFRASTDTQYF. The CDR3 bases are TGTGCCAGCAGCGCGGCCCCTTTCAGGGCTAGCACAGATACGCAGTATTTT.

This clonotype was seen at least ten times. V usage is TRBV28 and J usage is TRBJ2-5; maybe TRBD2 (6 bases). The germline V gene has CDR1 MDHEN and CDR2 SYDVKM. There are 16 residues in the CDR3. Between the trimmed V and J ends, which lost 6 bases and 0 bases, there was a span of 17 bases. The CDR3 is CASRPTWGEYQETQYF. For the CDR3, the DNA is TGTGCCAGCAGACCTACTTGGGGGGAGTACCAAGAGACCCAGTACTTC.

On this clonotype itself: A read error may explain this, as a much larger clone is one base away. J is TRBJ2-7 and V is TRBV30, with D perhaps matching TRBD1 or TRBD2 (5 bases each). Per the germline V gene, CDR1 is GTSNPN and CDR2 is SVGIG (reference sequence). V was pared by 4 bases and J by 3 bases, with 16 bases between. This CDR3 spans 14 amino acids. Here the CDR3 reads CAWTHGAMGYEQYF. The CDR3 DNA follows: TGTGCCTGGACTCACGGGGCAATGGGCTACGAGCAGTACTTC.

This clonotype was counted ten times or more. This sequence joins TRBV6-2 or TRBV6-3 and TRBJ2-7, with 9 positions matching TRBD2. The V and J ends lost 5 bases and 2 bases, in that order; junction bases with no gene match: 4. CDR3 size: 14 residues. Germline V gene sequence: CDR1 MNHEY, CDR2 SVGEGT. CDR3 sequence: CASSLAGHTYEQYF. The CDR3 nucleotides are TGTGCCAGCAGTCTAGCGGGACATACCTACGAGCAGTACTTC.

The rearrangement uses TRBV5-1 and TRBJ1-1; 9 bases line up with TRBD1. The CDR3 has 14 amino acids. With V trimmed by 2 bases and J by 4 bases, 3 bases remained unmatched. CDR1 is SGHRS, CDR2 YFSETQ, per germline. CDR3 DNA: TGCGCCAGCAGCTTAACAGGGGGCTCCACTGAAGCTTTCTTT. It yields the protein CASSLTGGSTEAFF.

This clonotype was seen repeatedly, ten times or more. The V and J genes are TRBV6-2 or TRBV6-3 and TRBJ2-7, with a tentative D call TRBD2 (5 bases). The ends were cut back, 0 bases at V and 5 bases at J, with 14 bases in the middle. The V gene's germline CDR1 is MNHEY and CDR2 SVGEGT. This CDR3 is 15 amino acids long. The CDR3 loop is CASSYSASPFDEQYF. DNA for the CDR3: TGTGCCAGCAGTTACTCCGCTAGCCCGTTTGACGAGCAGTACTTC.

This chain connects TRBV7-6 to TRBJ1-3, with D perhaps matching TRBD1 (5 bases). The CDR3 has 15 amino acids. Germline assignment: CDR1 SGHVS and CDR2 FNYEAQ. Trimming removed 1 base from V and 3 bases from J, with 10 bases in between. The CDR3 sequence is CASSLGGEYGNTIYF. CDR3 coding DNA: TGTGCCAGCAGCTTAGGGGGGGAGTATGGAAACACCATATATTTT.

The chain has TRBV20-1 and TRBJ2-1; no firm D call. Looked up from germline, CDR1 is DFQATT and CDR2 is SNEGSKA (reference sequence). This CDR3 has 14 amino acids. Trimming stripped 6 bases from V and 4 bases from J, with 16 bases between. The CDR3 reads CSAKQQVRYNEQFF. CDR3 nucleotides: TGCAGTGCCAAACAGCAGGTGAGGTACAATGAGCAGTTCTTC.

At least ten counts were recorded for this clonotype. The V call is TRBV2, the J call TRBJ2-1, with D maybe TRBD2 (6 bases). Trimming shortened V by 6 bases and J by 8 bases, and 17 bases separated the two germline ends. Germline CDR1 reads SNHLY; CDR2 reads FYNNEI. The CDR3 loop spans 14 amino acids. The CDR3 sequence is CASRRDSLGDEQFF. The CDR3 bases are TGTGCCAGCAGGAGGGACTCCCTCGGGGATGAGCAGTTCTTC.

This clonotype was seen ten or more times. In DNA form, the CDR3 reads TGCGCCAGCAGCCAGTCTCGTGGGGGGGCTAGCGGGAGTCGTGAGCAGTTCTTC. Translating it yields CASSQSRGGASGSREQFF. This chain uses TRBV4-1 with TRBJ2-1; 10 bases map to TRBD2. Germline V gives CDR1 MGHRA, CDR2 YSYEKL. CDR3 length equals 18 residues. The V gene end was trimmed by 3 bases and the J gene end by 9 bases; junction bases not matched to a gene: 17.

This clonotype has ten or more counts. The V and J genes are TRBV2 and TRBJ2-2, with D tentatively TRBD1 or TRBD2 (5 bases each). V shed 3 bases and J shed 4 bases, with 15 bases lying between them. This CDR3 is built from 16 residues. Germline CDR1 SNHLY, CDR2 FYNNEI. Written as DNA, the CDR3 is TGTGCCAGCAGTGAGCTAACGGGACCGGGCACCGGGGAGCTGTTTTTT. It specifies CASSELTGPGTGELFF.

This clonotype was seen many times. The chain employs TRBV20-1 and TRBJ2-7; D might be TRBD1 (6 bases). Germline CDR1 DFQATT, CDR2 SNEGSKA (reference sequence). V lost 5 bases to trimming and J lost 0 bases, with 11 bases between them. This CDR3 is built from 13 residues. CDR3 DNA sequence: TGCAGTGCTCGACGGACAGTCTCCTACGAGCAGTACTTC. It codes for CSARRTVSYEQYF.

This clonotype was seen repeatedly, ten times or more. V usage is TRBV24-1 and J usage is TRBJ1-1; the D is unclear. Germline V lookup: CDR1 KGHDR, CDR2 SFDVKD. This CDR3 contains 12 residues. Trimming shortened V by 3 bases and J by 7 bases, and 8 bases separated the two germline ends. CDR3 bases: TGTGCCACCAGTGATACCGAGAGTGAAGCTTTCTTT. This gives the protein CATSDTESEAFF.